This entry lists 20 T cell receptor beta chains sequenced from one sample in a study of shared clonotypes between healthy human individuals. The repertoire was sequenced with immunoSEQ multiplex PCR; TCRdb's copy has only in-frame clones and lacks some. The data contain some 2 million clones, 85% to 95% of them singletons. The sequenced sample was naive CD4+ T cells sorted from blood. Subset in this sample: CD45RA+ positively selected. The receptors originated from a man between 18 and 35 years old in good health.

A single count supports this clone. The rearrangement uses TRBV7-2 and TRBJ2-7; D is uncertain. Per the germline V gene, CDR1 is SGHTA and CDR2 is FQGNSA. Trimming cost V 8 bases and J 3 bases, with 14 bases left between them. The CDR3 runs to 13 residues. This CDR3 reads CASGPVAHYEQYF. CDR3 DNA sequence: TGTGCCAGCGGGCCGGTGGCGCACTACGAGCAGTACTTC.

This clone was seen a few times. Other DNA sequences of this sample code for an identical CDR3. This chain connects TRBV27 to TRBJ1-6; possible D gene TRBD1, 6 bases. V shed 0 bases and J shed 0 bases, with 15 bases lying between them. The CDR3 is made up of 19 amino acids. The germline V gene encodes CDR1 MNHEY and CDR2 SMNVEV (reference sequence). The CDR3: CASSLSSGTWSSYNSPLHF. CDR3 bases: TGTGCCAGCAGTTTATCCTCCGGGACATGGAGCTCCTATAATTCACCCCTCCACTTT.

This chain links TRBV9 with TRBJ1-3, with D maybe TRBD1 (6 bases). Deletions cut 3 bases from V and 5 bases from J, with 12 bases between. The CDR3 extends over 14 amino acids. Germline lookup yields CDR1 SGDLS and CDR2 YYNGEE. The chain's CDR3 is CASSADRHRNTIYF. The DNA of the CDR3 is TGTGCCAGCAGCGCTGACAGGCACCGAAACACCATATATTTT.

V gene TRBV5-4 combines with J gene TRBJ2-5, with 8 bases lining up with TRBD2. V shed 3 bases and J 4 bases; nucleotides not matched to a gene: 8. Germline values: CDR1 SGHNT, CDR2 YYREEE (reference sequence). CDR3 size: 15 residues. In DNA form, the CDR3 reads TGTGCCAGCAGCTCTCCGGCGGGAGGCGCAGAGACCCAGTACTTC. It yields the protein CASSSPAGGAETQYF.

The chain recombines TRBV4-1 with TRBJ1-1; 8 bases are shared with TRBD1. Germline CDR1 reads MGHRA; CDR2 reads YSYEKL. The CDR3 is 15 residues long. Unmatched junction bases numbered 8, after V lost 4 bases and J lost 4 bases. The CDR3 loop reads CASSPLTTGVTEAFF. The CDR3 DNA sequence: TGCGCCAGCAGCCCATTAACGACAGGGGTCACTGAAGCTTTCTTT.

Remarks on this clone: This may be a read error: a much more frequent sequence differs by one nucleotide. The chain uses TRBV7-9 and TRBJ1-1; maybe TRBD1 (5 bases). The length of the CDR3 is 13 residues. V lost 6 bases, J lost 0 bases, and 8 bases lay in between. Germline V gene sequence: CDR1 SEHNR, CDR2 FQNEAQ (reference sequence). In nucleotides, the CDR3 is TGTGCCAGCAGGGCACAGGTGAACACTGAAGCTTTCTTT. Its translation: CASRAQVNTEAFF.

The chain uses TRBV30 and TRBJ2-3; D may be TRBD1 (6 bases). Trimming took 0 bases from V and 8 from J, leaving 15 bases between them. The CDR3 totals 14 residues. The germline V gene has CDR1 GTSNPN and CDR2 SVGIG (reference sequence). CDR3 in DNA: TGTGCCTGGAGTGTTTCAGGGGTCTACCCTACGCAGTATTTT. Protein sequence: CAWSVSGVYPTQYF.

To note about this clone: A read error is possible here, since a much larger clone lies one base away. Other DNA sequences from this sample encode an identical CDR3 as well. This chain connects TRBV7-2 to TRBJ2-7; no reliable D call. Trimming shortened V by 2 bases and J by 3 bases, and 2 bases separated the two germline ends. This CDR3 contains 11 residues. Germline CDR1 and CDR2: SGHTA and FQGNSA. The CDR3, as DNA: TGTGCCAGCAGCTTATTCTACGAGCAGTACTTC. It encodes CASSLFYEQYF.

This chain connects TRBV2 to TRBJ2-5, with D perhaps TRBD1 (5 bases). The CDR3 sequence is 16 residues long. V was clipped by 2 bases and J by 5 bases, with 18 bases between them. CDR1 is SNHLY and CDR2 is FYNNEI in the germline V gene. The CDR3 spells CASSEFDRGPQETQYF. CDR3 DNA: TGTGCCAGCAGTGAATTTGACAGAGGACCTCAGGAGACCCAGTACTTC.

Points on this clone: The identical CDR3 is also encoded by other nucleotide sequences in the sample. The rearrangement joins TRBV5-1 to TRBJ1-1, with 7 bases that match TRBD1. In germline, CDR1 is SGHRS, CDR2 YFSETQ. This CDR3 contains 13 residues. V dropped 3 bases and J dropped 3; count of bases not matched to a gene: 2. CDR3 loop: CASSSQGDTEAFF. The DNA for the CDR3 is TGCGCCAGCAGCTCTCAGGGGGACACTGAAGCTTTCTTT.

This rearrangement joins TRBV9 to TRBJ2-1, with D possibly being TRBD2 (6 bases). This CDR3 has 17 residues. Germline V gene sequence: CDR1 SGDLS, CDR2 YYNGEE. The V end was cut by 0 bases, the J end by 0 bases, with 13 bases between. The CDR3, as DNA: TGTGCCAGCAGCGTAGGAGTAAGGACTACCTCCTACAATGAGCAGTTCTTC. Protein product: CASSVGVRTTSYNEQFF.

The chain is built from TRBV18 and TRBJ1-2; D is unclear. The V gene lost 6 bases and the J gene lost 4 bases, with 18 bases spanning the gap. This CDR3 has 15 residues. Germline V lookup: CDR1 KGHSH, CDR2 LQKENI. The DNA for the CDR3 is TGTGCCAGCTCGCCCCAAACAGAGGTGTCCTATGGCTACACCTTC. Translating it yields CASSPQTEVSYGYTF.

CDR3 coding DNA: TGCGCCAGCAGTGCCGGGGGCTTCGACGAGCAGTACTTC. It specifies CASSAGGFDEQYF. The chain uses TRBV10-1 and TRBJ2-7; either TRBD1 or TRBD2 may supply D (6 bases each). The V gene lost 4 bases and the J gene lost 5 bases, with 12 bases spanning the gap. The length of the CDR3 is 13 residues. CDR1 and CDR2 from the germline V gene are WNHNN and SYGVQD (reference sequence).

This CDR3 is CASSVEPGGLIAEQFF. The CDR3 DNA sequence: TGTGCCAGCAGCGTAGAACCGGGGGGGCTTATCGCTGAGCAGTTCTTC. The chain links TRBV9 to TRBJ2-1, with 8 bases matching TRBD2. Germline CDR1 SGDLS, CDR2 YYNGEE. The CDR3 runs to 16 residues. The ends lost 0 bases at V and 9 bases at J; junction bases unmatched: 11.

This chain connects TRBV28 to TRBJ1-2, with 8 bases lining up with TRBD1. With 4 bases clipped from V and 4 bases from J, the junction kept 8 bases outside the gene matches. The CDR3 has 15 residues. Germline loops: CDR1 MDHEN, CDR2 SYDVKM. The DNA for the CDR3 is TGTGCCAGCAGTTCGCCGGCAGGGGGCGTCTATGGCTACACCTTC. Its translation: CASSSPAGGVYGYTF.

This rearrangement joins TRBV4-1 to TRBJ2-7, with a tentative D call TRBD2 (6 bases). This CDR3 has 17 amino acids. CDR1 is MGHRA and CDR2 is YSYEKL in the germline V gene. The ends were cut back, 1 base at V and 3 bases at J, with 19 bases in the middle. CDR3 amino acids: CASSQGGGPGLFYEQYF. In DNA form, the CDR3 reads TGCGCCAGCAGCCAAGGGGGAGGACCAGGGCTCTTCTACGAGCAGTACTTC.

As regards this clone: The sample carries other DNA sequences with the same CDR3. CDR3 protein: CASSPTGNYGYTF. In DNA, the CDR3 is TGTGCCAGCTCGCCCACAGGGAACTATGGCTACACCTTC. This chain joins TRBV18 and TRBJ1-2; D is possibly TRBD1 (6 bases). Germline loops: CDR1 KGHSH, CDR2 LQKENI. V was cut by 6 bases and J by 2 bases, with 10 bases left in between. This CDR3 comprises 13 residues.

The V call is TRBV1, the J call TRBJ2-1; the table's D call TRBD2 went unverified against the DNA. TRBV1 is a known pseudogene. The CDR3 totals 15 residues. The CDR3 coding sequence is TGCACCAGCAGCCCAAAATGGGACTTTTACAATGAGCAGTTCTTC. Encoded protein: CTSSPKWDFYNEQFF.

This clone is a singleton in its sample. The chain has TRBV7-9 and TRBJ1-1; D unresolved. The germline V gene encodes CDR1 SEHNR and CDR2 FQNEAQ (reference sequence). The length of the CDR3 is 14 residues. V gave up 0 bases and J gave up 7 bases, with 12 bases separating them. For the CDR3, the DNA is TGTGCCAGCAGCTTAGCGGAGGGTTCGGGTGAAGCTTTCTTT. Translation: CASSLAEGSGEAFF.

The rearrangement uses TRBV18 and TRBJ2-1; 10 nucleotides align to TRBD1. The CDR3 sequence is 16 residues long. Losses at the gene ends were 3 bases for V and 2 bases for J; bases not matched to a gene: 4. Germline V gene data show CDR1 as KGHSH and CDR2 as LQKENI. The DNA for the CDR3 is TGTGCCAGCTCACCGTTGGGGACAGGGGCCTACAATGAGCAGTTCTTC. Protein product: CASSPLGTGAYNEQFF.